These T cell receptor beta chains were read from a single sample in a study of blood T cell repertoires in COVID-19. The table came from immunoSEQ multiplex PCR; TCRdb's copy has only in-frame clones and leaves some out. Here the sample spans approximately 130,000 clones, roughly 90% being singletons. The material sequenced was peripheral blood. The receptors were sampled from a man aged 45-65 years with acute or convalescent COVID-19. Each CDR3 is given with its conserved first and last residue. A D gene is named only where the DNA matches it firmly. Not all rows give a size; the values are once, few, many and, for expanded clones, a class.

v_gene: TRBV7-9; len: 13; j_gene: TRBJ1-1; d_gene: NA; abundance: NA; CDR3aa: CASSPQGNTEAFF; CDR3nt: TGTGCCAGCAGTCCACAGGGGAACACTGAAGCTTTCTTT
v_gene: TRBV19; len: 15; j_gene: TRBJ2-7; d_gene: TRBD2; abundance: few; CDR3aa: CASSTGLAGTYEQYF; CDR3nt: TGTGCCAGTAGTACGGGACTAGCGGGAACCTACGAGCAGTACTTC
v_gene: TRBV5-4; len: 14; j_gene: TRBJ2-1; d_gene: NA; abundance: once; CDR3aa: CASSSSRGYNEQFF; CDR3nt: TGTGCCAGCAGCTCCTCCAGGGGCTACAATGAGCAGTTCTTC
v_gene: TRBV5-1; len: 14; j_gene: TRBJ1-3; d_gene: NA; abundance: NA; CDR3aa: CASSLGGSGNTIYF; CDR3nt: TGCGCCAGCAGCCTCGGGGGTTCTGGAAACACCATATATTTT
v_gene: TRBV27; len: 16; j_gene: TRBJ2-1; d_gene: TRBD2; abundance: once; CDR3aa: CASSVTSGRAANEQFF; CDR3nt: TGTGCCAGCAGTGTCACTAGCGGGAGGGCCGCGAATGAGCAGTTCTTC
v_gene: TRBV29-1; len: 13; j_gene: TRBJ1-2; d_gene: TRBD1; abundance: NA; CDR3aa: CSVGTGNPYGYTF; CDR3nt: TGCAGCGTTGGGACAGGGAACCCCTATGGCTACACCTTC
v_gene: TRBV18; len: 16; j_gene: TRBJ1-6; d_gene: TRBD1; abundance: NA; CDR3aa: CASSPHGTGNNSPLHF; CDR3nt: TGTGCCAGCTCACCGCACGGGACAGGGAATAATTCACCCCTCCACTTT
v_gene: TRBV6-5; len: 14; j_gene: TRBJ2-7; d_gene: NA; abundance: NA; CDR3aa: CASKISENSYEQYF; CDR3nt: TGTGCCAGCAAAATTAGCGAGAACTCCTACGAGCAGTACTTC
v_gene: TRBV19; len: 12; j_gene: TRBJ2-2; d_gene: NA; abundance: NA; CDR3aa: CGSGSFSGELFF; CDR3nt: TGTGGTTCGGGGAGCTTCTCCGGGGAGCTGTTTTTT
v_gene: TRBV9; len: 12; j_gene: TRBJ2-3; d_gene: NA; abundance: NA; CDR3aa: CASSPSSNAQYF; CDR3nt: TGTGCCAGCAGCCCCTCTAGCAATGCGCAGTATTTT
v_gene: TRBV19; len: 16; j_gene: TRBJ1-1; d_gene: NA; abundance: NA; CDR3aa: CASTSRAFRGWTEAFF; CDR3nt: TGTGCCAGTACCTCAAGGGCATTTCGGGGATGGACTGAAGCTTTCTTT
v_gene: TRBV29-1; len: 15; j_gene: TRBJ1-1; d_gene: TRBD1; abundance: NA; CDR3aa: CSVGGTRGTNTEAFF; CDR3nt: TGCAGCGTTGGGGGGACCAGGGGGACGAACACTGAAGCTTTCTTT
v_gene: TRBV2; len: 14; j_gene: TRBJ2-5; d_gene: TRBD1; abundance: once; CDR3aa: CASTPGTGYETQYF; CDR3nt: TGTGCCAGCACCCCGGGGACAGGGTATGAGACCCAGTACTTC
v_gene: TRBV15; len: 18; j_gene: TRBJ1-2; d_gene: TRBD1; abundance: NA; CDR3aa: CATSRGPTGQNRDYGYTF; CDR3nt: TGTGCCACCAGCAGGGGGCCGACGGGACAGAACCGGGACTATGGCTACACCTTC
v_gene: TRBV11-2; len: 17; j_gene: TRBJ2-7; d_gene: TRBD2; abundance: NA; CDR3aa: CASSRGASGIGVYEQYF; CDR3nt: TGTGCCAGCAGCCGGGGGGCTAGCGGGATCGGGGTCTACGAGCAGTACTTC
v_gene: TRBV6-2/TRBV6-3; len: 15; j_gene: TRBJ1-6; d_gene: NA; abundance: NA; CDR3aa: CASSLGSSYNSPLHF; CDR3nt: TGTGCCAGCAGTCTGGGGAGCTCCTATAATTCACCCCTCCACTTT
v_gene: TRBV13; len: 17; j_gene: TRBJ2-3; d_gene: TRBD2; abundance: NA; CDR3aa: CASSLAGLAPTTDTQYF; CDR3nt: TGTGCCAGCAGTTTAGCGGGACTAGCGCCAACCACAGATACGCAGTATTTT
v_gene: TRBV18; len: 14; j_gene: TRBJ1-2; d_gene: TRBD1; abundance: NA; CDR3aa: CASSQTGSNYGYTF; CDR3nt: TGTGCCAGCTCCCAGACAGGGTCGAACTATGGCTACACCTTC
v_gene: TRBV5-8; len: 19; j_gene: TRBJ2-3; d_gene: TRBD2; abundance: few; CDR3aa: CASSLGGWSSGRITDTQYF; CDR3nt: TGTGCCAGCAGCTTGGGAGGTTGGTCTAGCGGGAGAATAACAGATACGCAGTATTTT
v_gene: TRBV5-1; len: 14; j_gene: TRBJ2-7; d_gene: TRBD1; abundance: NA; CDR3aa: CASSWQGESYEQYF; CDR3nt: TGCGCCAGCAGCTGGCAGGGGGAATCCTACGAGCAGTACTTC
v_gene: TRBV11-3; len: 15; j_gene: TRBJ1-1; d_gene: NA; abundance: NA; CDR3aa: CASSLEGMAFTEAFF; CDR3nt: TGTGCCAGCAGCTTGGAGGGGATGGCTTTCACTGAAGCTTTCTTT
v_gene: TRBV27; len: 18; j_gene: TRBJ2-3; d_gene: TRBD2; abundance: NA; CDR3aa: CASSRPGLAGGGVDTQYF; CDR3nt: TGTGCCAGCAGTCGGCCGGGACTAGCGGGAGGAGGTGTAGATACGCAGTATTTT
v_gene: TRBV24-1; len: 15; j_gene: TRBJ1-2; d_gene: TRBD1; abundance: NA; CDR3aa: CATSDRRDRGNGYTF; CDR3nt: TGTGCCACCAGTGATCGCCGGGACAGGGGGAATGGCTACACCTTC
v_gene: TRBV30; len: 13; j_gene: TRBJ1-1; d_gene: NA; abundance: NA; CDR3aa: CAWGGALDTEAFF; CDR3nt: TGTGCCTGGGGGGGGGCATTGGACACTGAAGCTTTCTTT
v_gene: TRBV4-2; len: 14; j_gene: TRBJ2-1; d_gene: NA; abundance: once; CDR3aa: CASSQVSGYNEQFF; CDR3nt: TGTGCCAGCAGCCAAGTCTCGGGGTACAATGAGCAGTTCTTC
v_gene: TRBV28; len: 14; j_gene: TRBJ1-1; d_gene: NA; abundance: NA; CDR3aa: CASTRGGANTEAFF; CDR3nt: TGTGCCAGCACCCGAGGGGGGGCGAACACTGAAGCTTTCTTT
v_gene: TRBV6-5; len: 12; j_gene: TRBJ1-4; d_gene: NA; abundance: NA; CDR3aa: CASRGAGEKLFF; CDR3nt: TGTGCCAGCAGGGGCGCAGGGGAAAAACTGTTTTTT
v_gene: TRBV29-1; len: 17; j_gene: TRBJ1-2; d_gene: TRBD1; abundance: once; CDR3aa: CSVEPLRTGRTGYGYTF; CDR3nt: TGCAGCGTTGAACCCCTGAGGACAGGGAGGACTGGCTATGGCTACACCTTC
v_gene: TRBV19; len: 14; j_gene: TRBJ2-7; d_gene: NA; abundance: NA; CDR3aa: CASSIVADSYEQYF; CDR3nt: TGTGCCAGTAGTATAGTTGCAGACTCCTACGAGCAGTACTTC
v_gene: TRBV19; len: 13; j_gene: TRBJ1-1; d_gene: NA; abundance: NA; CDR3aa: CASTRSGGDEAFF; CDR3nt: TGTGCCAGTACCCGATCGGGGGGGGATGAAGCTTTCTTT
v_gene: TRBV10-1; len: 14; j_gene: TRBJ2-1; d_gene: NA; abundance: once; CDR3aa: CASSDGGSYNEQFF; CDR3nt: TGCGCCAGCAGTGACGGGGGCTCCTACAATGAGCAGTTCTTC
v_gene: TRBV7-7; len: 15; j_gene: TRBJ2-1; d_gene: TRBD2; abundance: once; CDR3aa: CASSSLAGGYNEQFF; CDR3nt: TGTGCCAGCAGCTCACTAGCGGGAGGCTACAATGAGCAGTTCTTC
v_gene: TRBV5-8; len: 14; j_gene: TRBJ1-2; d_gene: NA; abundance: NA; CDR3aa: CASSSRPGSYGYTF; CDR3nt: TGTGCCAGCAGTAGCCGCCCGGGGAGCTATGGCTACACCTTC
v_gene: TRBV28; len: 15; j_gene: TRBJ1-6; d_gene: TRBD1; abundance: few; CDR3aa: CASSLGGTGRSTLHF; CDR3nt: TGTGCCAGCAGTTTAGGCGGGACAGGGCGGTCCACCCTCCACTTT
v_gene: TRBV6-5; len: 14; j_gene: TRBJ1-1; d_gene: TRBD1; abundance: once; CDR3aa: CASKNRGLNTEAFF; CDR3nt: TGTGCCAGCAAAAACAGGGGCCTTAACACTGAAGCTTTCTTT
v_gene: TRBV5-4; len: 14; j_gene: TRBJ2-2; d_gene: NA; abundance: NA; CDR3aa: CASSLAVSTGELFF; CDR3nt: TGTGCCAGCAGCTTGGCTGTCAGCACCGGGGAGCTGTTTTTT
v_gene: TRBV6-2/TRBV6-3; len: 15; j_gene: TRBJ2-2; d_gene: NA; abundance: NA; CDR3aa: CASSYERVNTGELFF; CDR3nt: TGTGCCAGCAGTTACGAGCGGGTGAACACCGGGGAGCTGTTTTTT
v_gene: TRBV9; len: 16; j_gene: TRBJ1-6; d_gene: TRBD1; abundance: NA; CDR3aa: CASSGGGGLYNSPLHF; CDR3nt: TGTGCCAGCAGCGGTGGAGGGGGCCTCTATAATTCACCCCTCCACTTT
v_gene: TRBV19; len: 13; j_gene: TRBJ1-2; d_gene: TRBD1; abundance: NA; CDR3aa: CASTPTGEYGYTF; CDR3nt: TGTGCCAGTACCCCGACAGGGGAGTATGGCTACACCTTC
v_gene: TRBV23-1; len: 15; j_gene: TRBJ2-7; d_gene: TRBD1; abundance: NA; CDR3aa: CASRPNRQGAGEQYF; CDR3nt: TGCGCCAGCAGACCGAATAGACAGGGGGCGGGCGAGCAGTACTTC
v_gene: TRBV19; len: 14; j_gene: TRBJ1-2; d_gene: TRBD1; abundance: NA; CDR3aa: CASSMYDRDYGYTF; CDR3nt: TGTGCCAGTAGTATGTACGACAGGGACTATGGCTACACCTTC
v_gene: TRBV10-2; len: 16; j_gene: TRBJ2-2; d_gene: TRBD1; abundance: NA; CDR3aa: CASRTSGTGGTGELFF; CDR3nt: TGCGCCAGCAGGACTTCCGGGACAGGGGGGACCGGGGAGCTGTTTTTT
v_gene: TRBV27; len: 12; j_gene: TRBJ2-5; d_gene: NA; abundance: NA; CDR3aa: CASGVRGGTQYF; CDR3nt: TGTGCCAGCGGCGTGCGAGGGGGGACCCAGTACTTC
v_gene: TRBV10-3; len: 11; j_gene: TRBJ2-7; d_gene: NA; abundance: NA; CDR3aa: CAISELYEQYF; CDR3nt: TGTGCCATCAGTGAGCTCTACGAGCAGTACTTC
v_gene: TRBV6-2/TRBV6-3; len: 14; j_gene: TRBJ2-2; d_gene: TRBD1; abundance: NA; CDR3aa: CASSTRQGAGELFF; CDR3nt: TGTGCCAGCAGTACAAGACAGGGGGCCGGGGAGCTGTTTTTT
v_gene: TRBV6-5; len: 13; j_gene: TRBJ1-5; d_gene: NA; abundance: NA; CDR3aa: CASSRGGAQPQHF; CDR3nt: TGTGCCAGCAGTAGGGGGGGCGCTCAGCCCCAGCATTTT
v_gene: TRBV7-2; len: 16; j_gene: TRBJ2-3; d_gene: TRBD2; abundance: NA; CDR3aa: CASSFVRSGGTDTQYF; CDR3nt: TGTGCCAGCAGCTTCGTTCGATCGGGAGGGACAGATACGCAGTATTTT
v_gene: TRBV30; len: 13; j_gene: TRBJ1-1; d_gene: TRBD1; abundance: NA; CDR3aa: CAWSWQGAGEAFF; CDR3nt: TGTGCCTGGAGTTGGCAGGGGGCTGGTGAAGCTTTCTTT
v_gene: TRBV2; len: 17; j_gene: TRBJ2-1; d_gene: NA; abundance: once; CDR3aa: CASSEGDSVAAENEQFF; CDR3nt: TGTGCCAGCAGTGAGGGGGACAGTGTAGCGGCCGAGAATGAGCAGTTCTTC
v_gene: TRBV7-9; len: 15; j_gene: TRBJ2-5; d_gene: TRBD1; abundance: NA; CDR3aa: CASSAPGTEKETQYF; CDR3nt: TGTGCCAGCAGCGCCCCCGGGACAGAAAAAGAGACCCAGTACTTC
v_gene: TRBV18; len: 14; j_gene: TRBJ2-1; d_gene: NA; abundance: NA; CDR3aa: CASSPFFQGNEQFF; CDR3nt: TGTGCCAGCTCACCATTTTTCCAGGGCAATGAGCAGTTCTTC
v_gene: TRBV5-1; len: 16; j_gene: TRBJ2-1; d_gene: TRBD1; abundance: NA; CDR3aa: CASSPRAGQGTNEQFF; CDR3nt: TGCGCCAGCAGCCCCCGTGCGGGACAGGGAACCAATGAGCAGTTCTTC
v_gene: TRBV5-1; len: 13; j_gene: TRBJ1-1; d_gene: NA; abundance: NA; CDR3aa: CASRQESNTEAFF; CDR3nt: TGCGCCAGCAGACAGGAATCAAACACTGAAGCTTTCTTT
v_gene: TRBV11-3; len: 14; j_gene: TRBJ2-7; d_gene: TRBD1; abundance: NA; CDR3aa: CASSFDRASYEQYF; CDR3nt: TGTGCCAGCAGCTTTGACAGGGCGTCCTACGAGCAGTACTTC
v_gene: TRBV7-9; len: 13; j_gene: TRBJ2-2; d_gene: TRBD2; abundance: NA; CDR3aa: CASRLAGAGELFF; CDR3nt: TGTGCCAGCAGACTAGCGGGAGCTGGGGAGCTGTTTTTT
v_gene: TRBV5-1; len: 13; j_gene: TRBJ1-5; d_gene: NA; abundance: NA; CDR3aa: CASSLDSYQPQHF; CDR3nt: TGCGCCAGCAGCTTGGACTCGTATCAGCCCCAGCATTTT
v_gene: TRBV9; len: 13; j_gene: TRBJ2-7; d_gene: NA; abundance: once; CDR3aa: CASSALLTGEQYF; CDR3nt: TGTGCCAGCAGCGCCCTCTTGACAGGCGAGCAGTACTTC
v_gene: TRBV2; len: 14; j_gene: TRBJ1-1; d_gene: NA; abundance: NA; CDR3aa: CASSATSERPAAFF; CDR3nt: TGTGCCAGCAGTGCCACCTCAGAGCGGCCCGCGGCTTTCTTT
v_gene: TRBV2; len: 14; j_gene: TRBJ1-1; d_gene: NA; abundance: NA; CDR3aa: CASDSGHTNTEAFF; CDR3nt: TGTGCCAGCGACTCGGGACACACGAACACTGAAGCTTTCTTT